This is a list of T cell receptor beta chains from one sample in a study of neurological immune-mediated disorders. TCRdb reanalysed the 5' RACE reads using MiXCR and keeps one entry per CDR3 protein. The sample holds approximately 38,000 distinct CDR3 sequences, 11% seen once. Input material: CD4+ T cells from blood. The receptors stem from a woman under 40 with HTLV-1-associated myelopathy (HAM/TSP). The CDR3 runs from the conserved cysteine through the conserved F or W. The D gene is left open where the match is weak. Size values are once, few and many counts, or a class for expanded clones, and some rows have none.

CDR3aa | CDR3nt | v_gene | d_gene | j_gene | abundance
CSVSDSYEQYF | TGCAGCGTTTCTGACAGCTACGAGCAGTACTTC | TRBV29-1 | - | TRBJ2-7 | -
CSVDPRYNEQFF | TGCAGCGTTGATCCCCGCTACAATGAGCAGTTCTTC | TRBV29-1 | - | TRBJ2-1 | many
CAYTGVVWGGTEAFF | TGTGCCTACACAGGGGTCGTTTGGGGAGGCACTGAAGCTTTCTTT | TRBV30 | TRBD1 | TRBJ1-1 | many
CASSRTDTGELFF | TGTGCCAGCAGTCGGACTGATACCGGGGAGCTGTTTTTT | TRBV25-1 | - | TRBJ2-2 | many
CASSVQGLGTEAFF | TGTGCCAGCTCAGTACAGGGTTTAGGCACTGAAGCTTTCTTT | TRBV18 | - | TRBJ1-1 | many
CASSESGQGNSPLHF | TGTGCCAGCAGTGAGTCCGGACAGGGTAATTCACCCCTCCACTTT | TRBV6-1 | TRBD1 | TRBJ1-6 | many
CASSLRWGQVTDTQYF | TGTGCCAGCAGCTTAAGATGGGGACAGGTCACAGATACGCAGTATTTT | TRBV11-2 | TRBD1 | TRBJ2-3 | many
CASSPWPNTEAFF | TGCGCCAGCAGCCCCTGGCCGAACACTGAAGCTTTCTTT | TRBV5-1 | - | TRBJ1-1 | many
CASSLVLAGYSTDTQYF | TGTGCCAGCAGCTTAGTACTAGCGGGGTATAGCACAGATACGCAGTATTTT | TRBV11-2 | TRBD2 | TRBJ2-3 | many
CASSVGQGRAEAFF | TGTGCCAGCAGCGTGGGACAGGGGAGGGCTGAAGCTTTCTTT | TRBV11-2 | TRBD1 | TRBJ1-1 | many
CASSKRTVSYEQYF | TGTGCCAGCAGCAAACGGACGGTTAGCTACGAGCAGTACTTC | TRBV11-2 | - | TRBJ2-7 | many
CAISESRSVGRGLSGANVLTF | TGTGCCATCAGTGAGTCGAGATCGGTGGGCAGGGGGCTCTCTGGGGCCAACGTCCTGACTTTC | TRBV10-3 | TRBD1 | TRBJ2-6 | many
CASLPPGLTRNEQFF | TGTGCCAGCCTACCCCCGGGGCTTACCCGAAATGAGCAGTTCTTC | TRBV12-3/TRBV12-4 | - | TRBJ2-1 | many
CASSLVSDSYEQYF | TGTGCCAGCAGCTTAGTTTCCGATTCCTACGAGCAGTACTTC | TRBV7-2 | - | TRBJ2-7 | many
CASSEDPPRRTTPEKLFF | TGTGCCAGCAGTGAAGATCCCCCCCGCCGGACGACCCCAGAAAAACTGTTTTTT | TRBV6-1 | - | TRBJ1-4 | many
CASSSQGLAKNIQYF | TGTGCCAGCAGCTCCCAGGGACTAGCCAAAAACATTCAGTACTTC | TRBV7-2 | - | TRBJ2-4 | many